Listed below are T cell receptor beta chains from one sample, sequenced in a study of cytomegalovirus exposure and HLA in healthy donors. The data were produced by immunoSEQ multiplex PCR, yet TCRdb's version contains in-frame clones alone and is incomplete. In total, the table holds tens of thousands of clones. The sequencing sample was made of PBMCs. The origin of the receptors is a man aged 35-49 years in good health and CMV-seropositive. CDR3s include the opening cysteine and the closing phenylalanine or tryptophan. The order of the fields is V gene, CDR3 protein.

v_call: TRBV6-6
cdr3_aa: CASSYQLREDETQYF

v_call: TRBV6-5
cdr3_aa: CASSSRTGVEQYF

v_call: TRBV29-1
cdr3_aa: CSVGRQGAVTQYF

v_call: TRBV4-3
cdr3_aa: CASSQGRSQGFTEKLFF

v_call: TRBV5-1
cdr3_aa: CASSHSGSLETQYF

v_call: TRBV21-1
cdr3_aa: CASSKASGLAASYEQYF

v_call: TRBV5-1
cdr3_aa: CASSTTGANTEAFF

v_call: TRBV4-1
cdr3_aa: CASSQEQQGRPQHF

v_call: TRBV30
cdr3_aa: CAWGPTGKSYEQYF

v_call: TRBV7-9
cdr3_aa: CASSLGLAGASAYNEQFF

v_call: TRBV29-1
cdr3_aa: CSVAGTESSGNTIYF

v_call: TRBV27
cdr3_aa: CASREIGQGVGYGYTF

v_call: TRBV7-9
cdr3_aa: CASSNSYEQYF

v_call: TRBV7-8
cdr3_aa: CASSLSGTPNTGELFF

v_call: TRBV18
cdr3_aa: CASSPPGVHTGELFF

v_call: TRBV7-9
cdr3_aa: CASSLDDVGVRDYGYTF

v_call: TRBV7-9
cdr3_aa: CASSSPPASSYNEQFF

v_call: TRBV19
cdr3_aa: CASSMDRDHEQYF

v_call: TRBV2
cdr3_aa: CASRPGTSGRGETQYF

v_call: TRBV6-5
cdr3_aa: CASALGTSGTETQYF

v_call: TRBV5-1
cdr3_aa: CASSLDGQGNSSPLHF

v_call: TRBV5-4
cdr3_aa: CASSATSGPYNEQFF

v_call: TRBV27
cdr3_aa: CASSLSGLASTYEQYF

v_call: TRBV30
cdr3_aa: CAWSKRRGTEAFF

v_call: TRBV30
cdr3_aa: CAWKAGSTTNEKLFF

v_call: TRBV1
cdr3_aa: CTSSPETGTETQYF

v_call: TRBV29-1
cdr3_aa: CSVVRGDYEQYF